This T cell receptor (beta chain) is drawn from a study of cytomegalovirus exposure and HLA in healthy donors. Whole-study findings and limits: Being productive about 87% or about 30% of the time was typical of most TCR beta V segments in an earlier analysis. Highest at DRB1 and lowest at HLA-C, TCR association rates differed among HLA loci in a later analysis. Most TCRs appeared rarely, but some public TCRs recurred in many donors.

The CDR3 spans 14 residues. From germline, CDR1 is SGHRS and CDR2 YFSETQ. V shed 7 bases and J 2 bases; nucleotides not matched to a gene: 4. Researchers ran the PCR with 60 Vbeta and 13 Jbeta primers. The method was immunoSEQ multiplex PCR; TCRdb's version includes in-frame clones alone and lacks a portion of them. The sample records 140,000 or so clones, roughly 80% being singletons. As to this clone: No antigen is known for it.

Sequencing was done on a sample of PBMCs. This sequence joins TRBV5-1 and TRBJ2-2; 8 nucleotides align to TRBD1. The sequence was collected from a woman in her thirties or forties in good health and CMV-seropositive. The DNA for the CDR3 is TGCGCCAGCTCAGGGGGCTCCAACACCGGGGAGCTGTTTTTT. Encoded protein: CASSGGSNTGELFF.